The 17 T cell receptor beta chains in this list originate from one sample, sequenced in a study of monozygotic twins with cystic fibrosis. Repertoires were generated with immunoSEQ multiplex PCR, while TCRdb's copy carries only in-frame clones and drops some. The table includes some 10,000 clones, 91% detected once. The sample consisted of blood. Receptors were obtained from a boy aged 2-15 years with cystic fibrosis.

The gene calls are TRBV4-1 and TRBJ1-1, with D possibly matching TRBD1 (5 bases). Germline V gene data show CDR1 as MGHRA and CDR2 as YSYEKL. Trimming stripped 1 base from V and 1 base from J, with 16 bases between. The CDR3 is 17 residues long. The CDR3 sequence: CASSQANFLGPNTEAFF. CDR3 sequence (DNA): TGCGCCAGCAGCCAAGCTAACTTCTTGGGACCGAACACTGAAGCTTTCTTT.

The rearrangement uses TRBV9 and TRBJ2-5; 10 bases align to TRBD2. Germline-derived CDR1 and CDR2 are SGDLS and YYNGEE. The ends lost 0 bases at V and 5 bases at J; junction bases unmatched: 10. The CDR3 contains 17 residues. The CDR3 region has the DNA TGTGCCAGCAGCGTAGCTACGATAGCGGGGGGACAGGAGACCCAGTACTTC. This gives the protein CASSVATIAGGQETQYF.

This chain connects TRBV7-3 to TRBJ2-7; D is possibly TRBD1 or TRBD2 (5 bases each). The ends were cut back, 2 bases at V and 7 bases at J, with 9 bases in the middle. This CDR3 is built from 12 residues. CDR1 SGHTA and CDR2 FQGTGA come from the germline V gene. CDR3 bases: TGTGCCAGCAGCTTATGGGGGTGGGAGCAGTACGTC. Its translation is CASSLWGWEQYV.

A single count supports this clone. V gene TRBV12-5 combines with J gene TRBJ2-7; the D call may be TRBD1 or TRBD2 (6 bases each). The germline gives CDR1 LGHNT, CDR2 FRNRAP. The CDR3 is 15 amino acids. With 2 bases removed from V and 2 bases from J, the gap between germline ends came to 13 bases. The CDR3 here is CASGLLPGAPYEQYF. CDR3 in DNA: TGTGCTAGTGGTTTGTTGCCGGGGGCCCCCTACGAGCAGTACTTC.

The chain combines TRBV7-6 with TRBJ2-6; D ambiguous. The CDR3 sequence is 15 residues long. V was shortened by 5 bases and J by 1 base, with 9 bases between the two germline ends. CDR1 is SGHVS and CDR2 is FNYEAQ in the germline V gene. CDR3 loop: CASSQGPSGANVLTF. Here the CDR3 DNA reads TGTGCCAGCAGCCAAGGTCCGTCTGGGGCCAACGTCCTGACTTTC.

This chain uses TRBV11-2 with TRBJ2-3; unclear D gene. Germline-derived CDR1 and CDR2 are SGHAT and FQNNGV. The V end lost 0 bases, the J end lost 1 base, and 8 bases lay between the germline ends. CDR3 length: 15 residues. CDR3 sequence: CASSLDQAGTDTQYF. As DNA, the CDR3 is TGTGCCAGCAGCTTAGATCAGGCTGGCACAGATACGCAGTATTTT.

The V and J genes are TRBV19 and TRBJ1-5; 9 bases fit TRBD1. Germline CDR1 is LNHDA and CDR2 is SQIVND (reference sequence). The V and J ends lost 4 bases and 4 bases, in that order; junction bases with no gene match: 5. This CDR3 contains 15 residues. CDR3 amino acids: CASSTGTGKNQPQHF. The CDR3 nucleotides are TGTGCCAGTAGTACAGGGACAGGGAAAAATCAGCCCCAGCATTTT.

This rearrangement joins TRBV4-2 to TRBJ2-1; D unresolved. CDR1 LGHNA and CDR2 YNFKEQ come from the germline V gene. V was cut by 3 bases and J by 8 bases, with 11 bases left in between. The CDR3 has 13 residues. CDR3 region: CASSHRTTHEQFF. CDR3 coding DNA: TGTGCCAGCAGCCATCGGACCACCCATGAGCAGTTCTTC.

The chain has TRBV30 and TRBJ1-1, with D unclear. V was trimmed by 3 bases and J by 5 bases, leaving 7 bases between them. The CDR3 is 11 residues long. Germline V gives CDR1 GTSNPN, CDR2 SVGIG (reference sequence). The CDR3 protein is CAWRHWTEAFF. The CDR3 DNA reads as TGTGCCTGGAGGCACTGGACTGAAGCTTTCTTT.

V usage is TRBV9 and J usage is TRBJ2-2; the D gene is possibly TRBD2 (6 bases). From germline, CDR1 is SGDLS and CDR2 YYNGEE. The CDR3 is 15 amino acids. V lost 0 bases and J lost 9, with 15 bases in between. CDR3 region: CASSVELGLPRELFF. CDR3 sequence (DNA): TGTGCCAGCAGCGTAGAATTGGGACTTCCGAGGGAGCTGTTTTTT.

CDR3 loop: CASSPLRTDTQYF. In DNA, the CDR3 is TGTGCCAGCTCCCCCCTTCGCACAGATACGCAGTATTTT. V usage is TRBV18 and J usage is TRBJ2-3; no clear D. This CDR3 is built from 13 residues. The germline CDR1 and CDR2 sequences are KGHSH and LQKENI. Trimming took off 6 bases at V and 1 base at J, with 8 bases between the two ends.

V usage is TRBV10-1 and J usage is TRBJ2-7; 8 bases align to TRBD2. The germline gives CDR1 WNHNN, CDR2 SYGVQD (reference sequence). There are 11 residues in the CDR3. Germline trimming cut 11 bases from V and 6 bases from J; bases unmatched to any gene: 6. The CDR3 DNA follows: TGCGCCCGCCGGACTAGCCGCGAGCAGTACGTC. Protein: CARRTSREQYV.

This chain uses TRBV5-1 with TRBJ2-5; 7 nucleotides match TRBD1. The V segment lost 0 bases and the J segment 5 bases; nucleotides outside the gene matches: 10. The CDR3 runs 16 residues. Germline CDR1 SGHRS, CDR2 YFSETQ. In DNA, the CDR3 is TGCGCCAGCAGCTTGGAGGGACAGCCGTCCGGGGAGACCCAGTACTTC. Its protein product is CASSLEGQPSGETQYF.

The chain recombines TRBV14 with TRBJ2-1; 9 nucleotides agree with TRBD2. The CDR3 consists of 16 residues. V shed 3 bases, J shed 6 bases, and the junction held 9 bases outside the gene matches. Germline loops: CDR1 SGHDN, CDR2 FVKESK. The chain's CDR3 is CASSQALAGALNEQFF. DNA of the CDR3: TGTGCCAGCAGCCAGGCGTTAGCGGGGGCCCTCAATGAGCAGTTCTTC.

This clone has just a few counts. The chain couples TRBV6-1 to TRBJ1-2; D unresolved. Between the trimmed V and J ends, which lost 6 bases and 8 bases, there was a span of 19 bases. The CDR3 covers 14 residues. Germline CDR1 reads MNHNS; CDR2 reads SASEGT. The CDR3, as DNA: TGTGCCAGCAGGGGAGGTGTGGGCCGAGGGGGCTACACCTTC. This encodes CASRGGVGRGGYTF.

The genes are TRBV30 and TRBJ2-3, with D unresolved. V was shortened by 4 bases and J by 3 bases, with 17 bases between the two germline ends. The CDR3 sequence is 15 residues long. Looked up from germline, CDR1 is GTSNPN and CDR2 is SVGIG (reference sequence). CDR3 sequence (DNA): TGTGCCTGGAACCCCGGGCCCGCATTAACAGATACGCAGTATTTT. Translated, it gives CAWNPGPALTDTQYF.

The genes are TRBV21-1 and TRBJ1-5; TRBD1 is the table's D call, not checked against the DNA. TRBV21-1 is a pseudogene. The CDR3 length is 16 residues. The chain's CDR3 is CASRTGGQGARQPQHF. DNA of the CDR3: TGTGCCAGCAGGACCGGGGGACAGGGGGCGAGGCAGCCCCAGCATTTT.